One sample yielded the 14 T cell receptor beta chains listed below, sequenced in a study of cytomegalovirus exposure and HLA in healthy donors. In the PCR, 60 Vbeta and 13 Jbeta primers were used. Clones were sequenced by immunoSEQ multiplex PCR, and TCRdb holds only the in-frame ones, with some missing. This repertoire comprises about 200,000 clones; its ten largest clones make up roughly 1.2%. Material: PBMCs. These receptors were taken from a girl aged 2 to 9 in good health and CMV-seropositive.

The V gene is TRBV29-1, the J gene TRBJ2-7; no clear D. Germline V CDR1 and CDR2: SQVTM, ANQGSEA. The CDR3 has 12 amino acids. V lost 0 bases, J lost 0 bases, and 3 bases lay in between. The CDR3 spells CSVEDYSYEQYF. In DNA form, the CDR3 reads TGCAGCGTTGAAGACTACTCCTACGAGCAGTACTTC.

The chain is built from TRBV9 and TRBJ2-7, with 7 nucleotides matching TRBD1. The CDR3 is 14 amino acids. CDR1 is SGDLS and CDR2 is YYNGEE in the germline V gene. V was pared by 7 bases and J by 3 bases, with 10 bases of the junction left unmatched. CDR3 amino acids: CASSARDSLYEQYF. CDR3 nucleotides: TGTGCCAGCTCCGCCCGGGACAGCCTCTACGAGCAGTACTTC.

The gene calls are TRBV18 and TRBJ2-7; 7 nucleotides align to TRBD2. V shed 5 bases and J 6 bases; nucleotides not matched to a gene: 1. There are 11 residues in the CDR3. Germline V gene data show CDR1 as KGHSH and CDR2 as LQKENI. The CDR3 DNA reads as TGTGCCAGCTCAGGGGAGGGCGAGCAGTACTTC. Translation: CASSGEGEQYF.

The chain joins TRBV13 to TRBJ1-2; 7 bases agree with TRBD1. The CDR3 length is 16 residues. Germline trimming cut 5 bases from V and 4 bases from J; bases unmatched to any gene: 13. Germline V gene data show CDR1 as PRHDT and CDR2 as FYEKMQ (reference sequence). The CDR3 coding sequence is TGTGCCAGCAGCGCGCCACGACTTCAGGGGGGCTATGGCTACACCTTC. It is translated as CASSAPRLQGGYGYTF.

This sequence joins TRBV6-1 and TRBJ2-5; 13 nucleotides align to TRBD2. In germline, CDR1 is MNHNS, CDR2 SASEGT. The CDR3 totals 16 residues. V was clipped by 3 bases and J by 5 bases; unmatched bases: 6. This CDR3 reads CASSDGLAGVGETQYF. Here the CDR3 DNA reads TGTGCCAGCAGTGACGGACTAGCGGGAGTGGGTGAGACCCAGTACTTC.

The chain couples TRBV5-1 to TRBJ2-2; TRBD2 aligns across 14 bases. Germline V gene sequence: CDR1 SGHRS, CDR2 YFSETQ. The ends lost 3 bases at V and 6 bases at J; junction bases unmatched: 13. The CDR3 length is 19 residues. The DNA of the CDR3 is TGCGCCAGCAGCTGGGAAACCGGGACTAGCGGGAGTGTAGCCGGGGAGCTGTTTTTT. This sequence encodes CASSWETGTSGSVAGELFF.

The chain recombines TRBV27 with TRBJ1-2; 9 nucleotides agree with TRBD1. The V gene end was trimmed by 9 bases and the J gene end by 0 bases; junction bases not matched to a gene: 5. CDR1 MNHEY and CDR2 SMNVEV come from the germline V gene (reference sequence). This CDR3 region has 14 residues. This CDR3 reads CASRRTGANYGYTF. DNA of the CDR3: TGTGCCAGTCGGAGGACAGGGGCTAACTATGGCTACACCTTC.

This chain joins TRBV5-8 and TRBJ2-1; TRBD2 aligns across 13 bases. J gave up 9 bases and V 0 bases, and 3 bases lay outside the gene matches. The germline gives CDR1 SGHTS, CDR2 YDEGEE. The CDR3 is made up of 15 amino acids. The CDR3, as DNA: TGTGCCAGCAGCTTGGGACTAGCGGGAGGAGGTGAGCAGTTCTTC. This sequence encodes CASSLGLAGGGEQFF.

The V gene is TRBV9, the J gene TRBJ1-2; no clear D. This CDR3 is built from 11 residues. V was clipped by 3 bases and J by 9 bases, with 9 bases between them. CDR1 is SGDLS, CDR2 YYNGEE, per germline. CDR3 DNA sequence: TGTGCCAGCAGCGACGGGTGGAGCTACACCTTC. This encodes CASSDGWSYTF.

The V call is TRBV29-1, the J call TRBJ2-5; weak D call: TRBD2 (5 bases). Germline lookup yields CDR1 SQVTM and CDR2 ANQGSEA. CDR3 length equals 13 residues. Trimming left V 6 bases short and J 5 bases short, with 16 bases between. In DNA, the CDR3 is TGCAGCGTCTCGGGGATCCTTAAGGAGACCCAGTACTTC. Translating gives CSVSGILKETQYF.

The chain combines TRBV27 with TRBJ2-1; D perhaps matches TRBD2 (6 bases). The CDR3 is made up of 15 amino acids. Germline V lookup: CDR1 MNHEY, CDR2 SMNVEV (reference sequence). The V and J ends lost 5 bases and 8 bases respectively, with 19 bases between them. The CDR3 reads CASSLTRTSTHEQFF. In nucleotides, the CDR3 is TGTGCCAGCAGTCTGACTAGAACGTCCACGCATGAGCAGTTCTTC.

This chain links TRBV5-4 with TRBJ2-4, with 7 positions matching TRBD1. The germline V gene encodes CDR1 SGHNT and CDR2 YYREEE (reference sequence). The CDR3 length is 14 residues. Losses at the gene ends were 0 bases for V and 8 bases for J; bases not matched to a gene: 5. CDR3 coding DNA: TGTGCCAGCAGCTTGGCCGGGACAGTGGACATTCAGTACTTC. It is translated as CASSLAGTVDIQYF.

The chain is built from TRBV27 and TRBJ1-1, with D perhaps matching TRBD1 (5 bases). The CDR3 runs to 13 residues. Trimming took 5 bases from V and 1 from J, leaving 8 bases between them. Per germline, CDR1 MNHEY and CDR2 SMNVEV (reference sequence). The CDR3 here is CASSITGNTEAFF. The CDR3 coding sequence is TGTGCCAGCAGTATCACAGGGAACACTGAAGCTTTCTTT.

The J gene is TRBJ1-1, the V gene TRBV7-9; TRBD1 aligns across 9 bases. CDR3 length: 16 amino acids. Germline CDR1 reads SEHNR; CDR2 reads FQNEAQ (reference sequence). J gave up 4 bases and V 4 bases, and 10 bases lay outside the gene matches. The CDR3 DNA reads as TGTGCCAGCAGCTCCGGGACAGGGAAGAGAGGCACTGAAGCTTTCTTT. Its protein product is CASSSGTGKRGTEAFF. The variable domain in full, completed from reference TRBV7-9 and TRBJ1-1, reads DTGVSQNPRHKITKRGQNVTFRCDPISEHNRLYWYRQTLGQGPEFLTYFQNEAQLEKSRLLSDRFSAERPKGSFSTLEIQRTEQGDSAMYLCASSSGTGKRGTEAFFGQGTRLTVV.